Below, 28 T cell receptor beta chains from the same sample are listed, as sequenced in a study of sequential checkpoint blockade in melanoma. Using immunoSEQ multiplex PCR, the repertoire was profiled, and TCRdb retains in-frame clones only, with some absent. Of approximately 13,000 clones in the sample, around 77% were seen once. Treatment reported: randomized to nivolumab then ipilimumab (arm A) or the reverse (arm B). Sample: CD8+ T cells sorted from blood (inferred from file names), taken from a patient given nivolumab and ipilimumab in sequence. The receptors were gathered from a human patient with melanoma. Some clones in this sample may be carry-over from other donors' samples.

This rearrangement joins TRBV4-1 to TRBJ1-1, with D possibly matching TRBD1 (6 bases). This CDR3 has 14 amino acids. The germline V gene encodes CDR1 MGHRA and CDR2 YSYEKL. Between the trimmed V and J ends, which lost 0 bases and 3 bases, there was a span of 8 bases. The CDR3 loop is CASSQEGGHTEAFF. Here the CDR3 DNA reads TGCGCCAGCAGCCAAGAAGGGGGTCACACTGAAGCTTTCTTT.

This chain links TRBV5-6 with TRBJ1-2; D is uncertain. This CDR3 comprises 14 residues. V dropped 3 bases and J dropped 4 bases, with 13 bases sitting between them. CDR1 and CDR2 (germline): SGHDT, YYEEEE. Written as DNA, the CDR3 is TGTGCCAGCAGCTGGGCGGGTTCCCCCTATGGCTACACCTTC. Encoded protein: CASSWAGSPYGYTF.

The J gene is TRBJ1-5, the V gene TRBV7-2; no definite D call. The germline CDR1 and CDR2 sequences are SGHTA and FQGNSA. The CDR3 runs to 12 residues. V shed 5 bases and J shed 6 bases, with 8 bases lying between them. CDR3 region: CASSPGSQPQHF. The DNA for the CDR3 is TGTGCCAGCAGCCCTGGGAGTCAGCCCCAGCATTTT.

CDR3 bases: TGTGCCAGCAGCCCATGGGACAGGTTTACAAGCGGAGAGACCCAGTACTTC. It yields the protein CASSPWDRFTSGETQYF. J is TRBJ2-5 and V is TRBV7-8; 8 bases fit TRBD1. CDR3 length: 17 amino acids. The germline V gene encodes CDR1 SGHVS and CDR2 FQNEAQ. The V gene end was trimmed by 5 bases and the J gene end by 4 bases; junction bases not matched to a gene: 15. The complete variable domain, with remaining parts taken from reference TRBV7-8 and TRBJ2-5, reads GAGVSQSPRYKVAKRGQDVALRCDPISGHVSLFWYQQALGQGPEFLTYFQNEAQLDKSGLPSDRFFAERPEGSVSTLKIQRTQQEDSAVYLCASSPWDRFTSGETQYFGPGTRLLVL.

The CDR3 DNA reads as TGTGCCAGCAGTGCCCCGGGGGGGTTCCCAGATACGCAGTATTTT. Translation: CASSAPGGFPDTQYF. The gene calls are TRBV25-1 and TRBJ2-3; TRBD2 aligns across 8 bases. The CDR3 totals 15 residues. Germline V gene lookup returns CDR1 MGHDK and CDR2 SYGVNS. V trimming: 4 bases; J trimming: 4 bases; junction bases outside the gene matches: 7.

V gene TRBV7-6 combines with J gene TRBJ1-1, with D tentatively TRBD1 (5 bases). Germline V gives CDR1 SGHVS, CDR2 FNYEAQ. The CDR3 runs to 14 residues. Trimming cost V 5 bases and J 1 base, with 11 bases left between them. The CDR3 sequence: CASSNRSSNTEAFF. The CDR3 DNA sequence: TGTGCCAGCAGCAACAGGAGCTCGAACACTGAAGCTTTCTTT.

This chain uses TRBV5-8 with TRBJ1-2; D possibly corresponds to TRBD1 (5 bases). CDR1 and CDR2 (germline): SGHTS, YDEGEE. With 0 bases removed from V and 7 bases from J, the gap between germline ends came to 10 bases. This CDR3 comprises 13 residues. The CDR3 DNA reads TGTGCCAGCAGCTTGGCGACAGTACCTGGCTACACCTTC. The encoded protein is CASSLATVPGYTF.

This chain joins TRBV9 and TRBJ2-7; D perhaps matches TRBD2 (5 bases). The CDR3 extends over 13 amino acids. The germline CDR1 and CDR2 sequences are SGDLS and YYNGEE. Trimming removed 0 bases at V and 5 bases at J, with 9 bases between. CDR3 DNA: TGTGCCAGCAGCGTAGGGGCGGGTAACGAGCAGTACTTC. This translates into CASSVGAGNEQYF.

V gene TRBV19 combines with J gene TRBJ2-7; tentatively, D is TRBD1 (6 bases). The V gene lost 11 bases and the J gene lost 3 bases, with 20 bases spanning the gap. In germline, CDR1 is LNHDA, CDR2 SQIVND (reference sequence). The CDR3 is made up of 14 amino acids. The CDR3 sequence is CAHLPGHLFYEQYF. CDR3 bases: TGTGCCCATCTCCCGGGACACCTCTTCTACGAGCAGTACTTC.

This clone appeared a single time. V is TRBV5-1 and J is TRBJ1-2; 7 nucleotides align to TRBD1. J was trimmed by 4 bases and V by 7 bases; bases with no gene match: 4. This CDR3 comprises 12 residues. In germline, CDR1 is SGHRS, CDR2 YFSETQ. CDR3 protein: CASRQGGYGYTF. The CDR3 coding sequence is TGCGCCAGCCGACAGGGCGGCTATGGCTACACCTTC.

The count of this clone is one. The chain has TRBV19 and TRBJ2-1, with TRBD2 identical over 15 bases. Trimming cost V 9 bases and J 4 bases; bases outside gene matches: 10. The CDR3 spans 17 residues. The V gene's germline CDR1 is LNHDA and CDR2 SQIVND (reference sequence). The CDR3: CASRTSGGAWGYNEQFF. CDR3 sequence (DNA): TGTGCCAGCCGGACTAGCGGGGGGGCCTGGGGTTACAATGAGCAGTTCTTC.

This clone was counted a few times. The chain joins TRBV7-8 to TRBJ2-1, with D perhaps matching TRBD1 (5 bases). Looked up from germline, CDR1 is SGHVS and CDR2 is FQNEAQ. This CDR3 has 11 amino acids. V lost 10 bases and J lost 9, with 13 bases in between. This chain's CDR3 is CATRDSGEQFF. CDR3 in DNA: TGTGCCACCAGGGATTCAGGTGAGCAGTTCTTC.

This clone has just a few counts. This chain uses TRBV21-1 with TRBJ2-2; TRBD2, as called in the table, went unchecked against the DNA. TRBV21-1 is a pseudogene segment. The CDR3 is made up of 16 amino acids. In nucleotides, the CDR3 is TGTGCCAGCAGCAATGCGCGGCAGTCGGAGTCCGGGGAGCTGTTTTTT. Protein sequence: CASSNARQSESGELFF.

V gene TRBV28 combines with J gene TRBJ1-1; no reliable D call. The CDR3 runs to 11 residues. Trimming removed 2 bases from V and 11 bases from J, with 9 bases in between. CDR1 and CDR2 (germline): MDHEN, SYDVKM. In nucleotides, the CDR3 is TGTGCCAGCAGTTTAGCGGTGGATGCTTTCTTT. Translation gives CASSLAVDAFF.

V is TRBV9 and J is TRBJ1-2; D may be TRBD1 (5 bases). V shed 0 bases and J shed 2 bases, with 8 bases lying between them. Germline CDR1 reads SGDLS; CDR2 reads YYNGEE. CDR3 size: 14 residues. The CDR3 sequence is CASSVVPGNYGYTF. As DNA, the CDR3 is TGTGCCAGCAGCGTAGTCCCAGGGAACTATGGCTACACCTTC.

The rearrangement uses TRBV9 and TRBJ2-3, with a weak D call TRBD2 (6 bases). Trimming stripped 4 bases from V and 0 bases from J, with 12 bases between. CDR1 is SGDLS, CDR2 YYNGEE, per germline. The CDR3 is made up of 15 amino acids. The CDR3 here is CASSPGLRSTDTQYF. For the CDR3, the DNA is TGTGCCAGCAGCCCGGGACTTCGAAGCACAGATACGCAGTATTTT.

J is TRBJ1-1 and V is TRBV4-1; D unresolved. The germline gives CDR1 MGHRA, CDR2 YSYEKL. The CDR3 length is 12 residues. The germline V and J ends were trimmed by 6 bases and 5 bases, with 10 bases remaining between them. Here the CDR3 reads CASSPEGTEAFF. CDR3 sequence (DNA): TGCGCCAGCAGTCCAGAGGGAACTGAAGCTTTCTTT.

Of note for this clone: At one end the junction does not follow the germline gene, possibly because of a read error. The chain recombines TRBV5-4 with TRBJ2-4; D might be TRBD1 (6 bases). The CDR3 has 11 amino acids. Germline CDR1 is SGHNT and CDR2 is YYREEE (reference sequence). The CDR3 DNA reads TGTGCCAGCAGCTCCGGGACACGGACGCACTTC. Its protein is CASSSGTRTHF.

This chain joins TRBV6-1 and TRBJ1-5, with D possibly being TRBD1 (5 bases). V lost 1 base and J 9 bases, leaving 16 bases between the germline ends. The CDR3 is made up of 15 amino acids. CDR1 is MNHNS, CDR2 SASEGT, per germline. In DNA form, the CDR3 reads TGTGCCAGCAGTGAAGATGGGGGGGGGATTTGGCCCCAGCATTTT. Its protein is CASSEDGGGIWPQHF.

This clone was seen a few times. The CDR3 DNA follows: TGTGCCAGCAGCTTAGGGACAGGGTTGAGCACAGATACGCAGTATTTT. Translating it yields CASSLGTGLSTDTQYF. The rearrangement joins TRBV7-8 to TRBJ2-3, with 8 nucleotides matching TRBD1. V dropped 1 base and J dropped 0; count of bases not matched to a gene: 3. CDR1 and CDR2 from the germline V gene are SGHVS and FQNEAQ. CDR3 length: 16 amino acids.

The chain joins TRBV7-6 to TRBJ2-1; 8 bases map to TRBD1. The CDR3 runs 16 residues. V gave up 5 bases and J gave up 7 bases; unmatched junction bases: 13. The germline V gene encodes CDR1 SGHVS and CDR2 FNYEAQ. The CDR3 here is CASSLPGQGARNEQFF. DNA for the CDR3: TGTGCCAGCAGCCTGCCCGGCCAGGGGGCGCGGAATGAGCAGTTCTTC. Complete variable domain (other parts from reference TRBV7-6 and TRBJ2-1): GAGVSQSPRYKVTKRGQDVALRCDPISGHVSLYWYRQALGQGPEFLTYFNYEAQQDKSGLPNDRFSAERPEGSISTLTIQRTEQRDSAMYRCASSLPGQGARNEQFFGPGTRLTVL.

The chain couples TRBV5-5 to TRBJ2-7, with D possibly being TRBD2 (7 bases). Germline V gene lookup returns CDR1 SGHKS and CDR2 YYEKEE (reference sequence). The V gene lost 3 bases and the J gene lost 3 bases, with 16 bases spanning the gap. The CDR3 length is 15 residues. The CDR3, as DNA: TGTGCCAGCAGCTCCCCCTCGGGGGGCATCTACGAGCAGTACTTC. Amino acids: CASSSPSGGIYEQYF.

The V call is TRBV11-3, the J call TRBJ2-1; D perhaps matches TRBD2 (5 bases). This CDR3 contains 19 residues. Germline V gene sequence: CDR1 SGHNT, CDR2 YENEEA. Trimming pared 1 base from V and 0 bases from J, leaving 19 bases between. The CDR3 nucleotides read TGTGCCAGCAGCTTAGTATCCCCCCTAGCCGAGAGCTCCTACAATGAGCAGTTCTTC. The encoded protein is CASSLVSPLAESSYNEQFF.

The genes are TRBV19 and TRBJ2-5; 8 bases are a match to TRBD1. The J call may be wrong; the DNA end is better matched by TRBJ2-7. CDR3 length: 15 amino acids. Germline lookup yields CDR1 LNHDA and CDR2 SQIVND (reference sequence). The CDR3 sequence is CASSMTQGASYEQYF. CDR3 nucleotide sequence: TGTGCCAGTAGTATGACCCAGGGGGCATCCTACGAGCAGTACTTC.

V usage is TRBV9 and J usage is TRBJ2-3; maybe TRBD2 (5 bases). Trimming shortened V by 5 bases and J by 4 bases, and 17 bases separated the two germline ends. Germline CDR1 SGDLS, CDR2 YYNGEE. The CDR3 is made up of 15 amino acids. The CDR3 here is CASSGHPRGSDTQYF. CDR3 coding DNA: TGTGCCAGCAGTGGGCACCCACGCGGGTCAGATACGCAGTATTTT.

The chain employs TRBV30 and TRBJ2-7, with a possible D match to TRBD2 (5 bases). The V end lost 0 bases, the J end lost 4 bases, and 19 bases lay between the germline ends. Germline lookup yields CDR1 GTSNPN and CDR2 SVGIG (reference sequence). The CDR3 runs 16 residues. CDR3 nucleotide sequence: TGTGCCTGGAGTGTACGGTCGGGGTATTCTCGGTACGAGCAGTACTTC. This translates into CAWSVRSGYSRYEQYF.

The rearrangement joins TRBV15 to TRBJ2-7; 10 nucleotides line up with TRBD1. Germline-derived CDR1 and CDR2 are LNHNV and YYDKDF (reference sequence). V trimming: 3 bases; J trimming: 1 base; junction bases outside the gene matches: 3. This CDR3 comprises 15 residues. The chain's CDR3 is CATSSWGQGSYEQYF. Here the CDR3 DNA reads TGTGCCACCAGCAGCTGGGGACAGGGGTCCTACGAGCAGTACTTC.

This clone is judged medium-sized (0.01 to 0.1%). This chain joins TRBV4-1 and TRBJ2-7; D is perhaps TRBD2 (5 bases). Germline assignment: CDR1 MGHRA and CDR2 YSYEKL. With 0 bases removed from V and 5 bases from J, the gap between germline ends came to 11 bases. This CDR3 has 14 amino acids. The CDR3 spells CASSQEGIGDEQYF. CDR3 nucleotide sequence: TGCGCCAGCAGCCAAGAGGGTATCGGGGACGAGCAGTACTTC.